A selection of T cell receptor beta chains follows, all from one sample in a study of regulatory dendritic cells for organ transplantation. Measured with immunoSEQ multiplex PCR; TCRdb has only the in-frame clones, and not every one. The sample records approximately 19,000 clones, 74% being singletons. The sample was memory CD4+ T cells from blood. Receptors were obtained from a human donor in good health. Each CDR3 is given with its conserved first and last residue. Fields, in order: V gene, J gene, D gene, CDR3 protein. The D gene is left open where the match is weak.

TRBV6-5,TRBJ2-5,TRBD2,CASSRGRDQETQYF
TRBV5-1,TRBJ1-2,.,CASSLEGMRGYTF
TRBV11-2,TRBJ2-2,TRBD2,CASSLIAGGGIGELFF
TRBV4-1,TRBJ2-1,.,CASSVGLYNEQFF
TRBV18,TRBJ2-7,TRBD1,CASSLPQGQGYEQYF
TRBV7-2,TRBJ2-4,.,CASSLASGKNIQYF
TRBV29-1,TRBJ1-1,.,CSAPSGGVNTEAFF
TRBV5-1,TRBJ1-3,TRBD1,CASRDRQGSGNTIYF
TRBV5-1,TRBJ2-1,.,CASSLNLGASYNEQFF
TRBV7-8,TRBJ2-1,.,CASSSRGIEQFF
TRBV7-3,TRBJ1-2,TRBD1,CASSPEPTGAYGYTF
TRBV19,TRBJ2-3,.,CASSLQGSMMGDTQYF
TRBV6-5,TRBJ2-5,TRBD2,CASSSLASYQETQYF
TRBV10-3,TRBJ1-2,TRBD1,CAITTGTDGYTF
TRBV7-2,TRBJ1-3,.,CASSLGGVKSGNTIYF
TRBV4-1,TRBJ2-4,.,CASSSGGPAKNIQYF
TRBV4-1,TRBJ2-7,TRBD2,CASSQGLAGGNPYEQYF
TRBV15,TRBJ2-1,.,CATSRDRGAGLDEQFF
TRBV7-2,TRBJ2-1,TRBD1,CASSLNPKGAEQFF
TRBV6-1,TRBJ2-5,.,CASSVSRPEGTQYF
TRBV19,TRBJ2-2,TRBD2,CASRKLAGGPGTGELFF
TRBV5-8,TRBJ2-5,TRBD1,CASSLRTGGVETQYF
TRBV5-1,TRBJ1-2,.,CASSLAAGEGGYTF
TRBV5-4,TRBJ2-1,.,CASSTGGPLVNEQFF
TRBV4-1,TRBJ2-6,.,CASNPGTGANVLTF
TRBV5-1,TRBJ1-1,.,CASSLTGLTEAFF
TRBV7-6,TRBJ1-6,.,CASSSTLPGGNSPLHF
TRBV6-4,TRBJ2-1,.,CASIQGPPDNEQFF
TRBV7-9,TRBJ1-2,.,CASSLRFGGDYGYTF